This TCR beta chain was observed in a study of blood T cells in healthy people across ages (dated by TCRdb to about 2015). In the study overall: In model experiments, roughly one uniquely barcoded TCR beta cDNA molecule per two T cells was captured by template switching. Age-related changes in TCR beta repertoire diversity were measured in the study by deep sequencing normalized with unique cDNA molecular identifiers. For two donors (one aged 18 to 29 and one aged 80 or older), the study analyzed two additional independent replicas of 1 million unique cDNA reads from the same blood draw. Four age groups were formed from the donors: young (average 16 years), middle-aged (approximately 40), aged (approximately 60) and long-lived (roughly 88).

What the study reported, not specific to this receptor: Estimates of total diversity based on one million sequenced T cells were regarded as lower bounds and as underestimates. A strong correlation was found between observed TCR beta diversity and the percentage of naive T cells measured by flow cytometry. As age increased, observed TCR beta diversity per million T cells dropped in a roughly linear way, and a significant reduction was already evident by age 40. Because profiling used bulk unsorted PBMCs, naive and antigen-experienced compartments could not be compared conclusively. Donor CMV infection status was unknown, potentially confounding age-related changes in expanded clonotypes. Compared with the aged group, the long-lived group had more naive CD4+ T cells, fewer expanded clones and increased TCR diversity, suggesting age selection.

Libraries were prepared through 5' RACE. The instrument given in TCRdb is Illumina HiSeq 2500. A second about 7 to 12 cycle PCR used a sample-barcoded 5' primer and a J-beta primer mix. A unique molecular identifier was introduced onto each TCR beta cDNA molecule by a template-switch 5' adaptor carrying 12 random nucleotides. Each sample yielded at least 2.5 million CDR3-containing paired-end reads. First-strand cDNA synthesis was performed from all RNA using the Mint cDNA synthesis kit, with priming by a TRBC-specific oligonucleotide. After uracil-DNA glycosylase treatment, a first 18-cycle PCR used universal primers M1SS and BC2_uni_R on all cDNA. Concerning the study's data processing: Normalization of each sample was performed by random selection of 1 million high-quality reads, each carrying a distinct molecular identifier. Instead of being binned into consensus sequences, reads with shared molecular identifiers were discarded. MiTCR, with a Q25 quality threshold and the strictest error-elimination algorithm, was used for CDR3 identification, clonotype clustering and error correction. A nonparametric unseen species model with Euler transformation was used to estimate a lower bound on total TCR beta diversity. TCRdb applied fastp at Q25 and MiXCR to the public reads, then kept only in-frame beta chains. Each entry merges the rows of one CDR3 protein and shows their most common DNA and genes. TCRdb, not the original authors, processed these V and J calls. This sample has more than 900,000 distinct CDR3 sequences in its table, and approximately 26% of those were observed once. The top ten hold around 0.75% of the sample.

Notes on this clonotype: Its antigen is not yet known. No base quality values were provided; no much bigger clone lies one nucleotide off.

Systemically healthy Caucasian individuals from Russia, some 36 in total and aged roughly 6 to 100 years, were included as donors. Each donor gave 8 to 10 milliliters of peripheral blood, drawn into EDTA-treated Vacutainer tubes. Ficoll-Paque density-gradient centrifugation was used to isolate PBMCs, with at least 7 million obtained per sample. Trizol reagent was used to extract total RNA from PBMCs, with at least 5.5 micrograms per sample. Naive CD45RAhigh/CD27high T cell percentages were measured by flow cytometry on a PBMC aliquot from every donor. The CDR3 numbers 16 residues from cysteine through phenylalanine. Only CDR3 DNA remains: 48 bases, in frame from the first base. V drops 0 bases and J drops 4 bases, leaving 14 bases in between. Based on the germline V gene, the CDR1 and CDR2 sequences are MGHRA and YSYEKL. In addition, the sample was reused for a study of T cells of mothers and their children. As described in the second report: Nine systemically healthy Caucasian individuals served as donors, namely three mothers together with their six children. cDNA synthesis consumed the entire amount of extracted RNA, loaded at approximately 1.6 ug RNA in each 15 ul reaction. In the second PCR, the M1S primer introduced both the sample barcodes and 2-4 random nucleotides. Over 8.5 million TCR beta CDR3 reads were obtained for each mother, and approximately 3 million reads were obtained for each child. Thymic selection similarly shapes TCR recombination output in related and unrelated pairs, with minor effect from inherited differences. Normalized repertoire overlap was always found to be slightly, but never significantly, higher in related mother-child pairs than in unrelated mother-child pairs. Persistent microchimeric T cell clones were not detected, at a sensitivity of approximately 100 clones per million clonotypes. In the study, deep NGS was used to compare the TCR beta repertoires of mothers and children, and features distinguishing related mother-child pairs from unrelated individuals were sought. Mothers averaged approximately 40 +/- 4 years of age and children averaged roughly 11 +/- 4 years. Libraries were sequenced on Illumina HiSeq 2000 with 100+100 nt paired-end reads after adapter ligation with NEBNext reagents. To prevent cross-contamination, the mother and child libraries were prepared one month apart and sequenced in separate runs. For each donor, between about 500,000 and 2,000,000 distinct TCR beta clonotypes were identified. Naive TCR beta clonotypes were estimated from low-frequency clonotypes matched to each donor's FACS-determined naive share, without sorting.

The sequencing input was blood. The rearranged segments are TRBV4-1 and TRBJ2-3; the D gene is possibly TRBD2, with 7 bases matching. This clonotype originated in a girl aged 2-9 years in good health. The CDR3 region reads CASSQDRAGGPDTQYF. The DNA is TGCGCCAGCAGCCAAGATCGGGCCGGGGGGCCAGATACGCAGTATTTT.